The 10 T cell receptor beta chains below all came from one sample that was sequenced in a study of a mutant IDH1 vaccine in newly diagnosed glioma. Time point meaning: week 47, end of study. With topical imiquimod, each dose of the vaccine consisted of 300 ug of mutant IDH1 20-mer peptide. The protocol was immunoSEQ multiplex PCR, while the TCRdb copy is restricted to in-frame clones and leaves out a portion. The repertoire includes about 94,000 clones, roughly 89% of them detected once, and over 0.6% sits in the top ten. Their cognate antigens are unknown. The sequenced sample was PBMCs, obtained from a glioma patient whose treatment included an IDH1 peptide vaccine. These receptor sequences come from a woman aged 50 to 65 with glioma.

CDR3 sequence (DNA): TGTGCCAGCACCAGGACAGGGGCGGACACTGAAGCTTTCTTT. This gives the protein CASTRTGADTEAFF. This sequence joins TRBV28 and TRBJ1-1; 9 positions agree with TRBD1. With V trimmed by 7 bases and J by 3 bases, 6 bases remained unmatched. Germline V lookup: CDR1 MDHEN, CDR2 SYDVKM. The CDR3 sequence is 14 residues long. Variable domain in full (rest from reference TRBV28 and TRBJ1-1): DVKVTQSSRYLVKRTGEKVFLECVQDMDHENMFWYRQDPGLGLRLIYFSYDVKMKEKGDIPEGYSVSREKKERFSLILESASTNQTSMYLCASTRTGADTEAFFGQGTRLTVV.

The chain carries TRBV7-3 and TRBJ2-1; 8 nucleotides align to TRBD2. This CDR3 is built from 15 residues. The V and J ends lost 4 bases and 5 bases, in that order; junction bases with no gene match: 7. Per germline, CDR1 SGHTA and CDR2 FQGTGA. This CDR3 reads CASSSPTGGNNEQFF. The CDR3 bases are TGTGCCAGCAGCTCCCCCACGGGAGGGAACAATGAGCAGTTCTTC.

This chain links TRBV4-2 with TRBJ1-5, with TRBD1 as a possible D gene (6 bases). V was trimmed by 1 base and J by 2 bases, leaving 21 bases between them. CDR3 length: 19 amino acids. In germline, CDR1 is LGHNA, CDR2 YNFKEQ. The CDR3: CASSQVGGMGAGRNQPQHF. The CDR3 DNA is TGTGCCAGCAGCCAAGTCGGGGGGATGGGGGCGGGGCGCAATCAGCCCCAGCATTTT.

About this clone: This specimen includes other DNA sequences encoding the same CDR3. The rearrangement joins TRBV7-9 to TRBJ1-5; 8 positions agree with TRBD1. With V trimmed by 5 bases and J by 5 bases, 2 bases remained unmatched. The germline V gene has CDR1 SEHNR and CDR2 FQNEAQ (reference sequence). CDR3 length: 13 amino acids. Written as DNA, the CDR3 is TGTGCCAGCAGCCTACAGGGGGATCAGCCCCAGCATTTT. Protein sequence: CASSLQGDQPQHF. Full variable domain (outside the CDR3, taken from reference TRBV7-9 and TRBJ1-5): DTGVSQNPRHKITKRGQNVTFRCDPISEHNRLYWYRQTLGQGPEFLTYFQNEAQLEKSRLLSDRFSAERPKGSFSTLEIQRTEQGDSAMYLCASSLQGDQPQHFGDGTRLSIL.

The chain links TRBV2 to TRBJ1-4; TRBD1 matches 7 bases. CDR1 and CDR2 (germline): SNHLY, FYNNEI. Losses at the gene ends were 6 bases for V and 1 base for J; bases not matched to a gene: 11. The CDR3 loop spans 17 amino acids. Written as DNA, the CDR3 is TGTGCCAGCAGCCTGACAGGGCGCATTCAAACTAATGAAAAACTGTTTTTT. Translating it yields CASSLTGRIQTNEKLFF.

The chain is built from TRBV6-6 and TRBJ1-4, with D unresolved. CDR1 and CDR2 from the germline V gene are MNHNY and SVGAGI (reference sequence). Trimming cost V 7 bases and J 0 bases, with 9 bases left between them. The CDR3 runs 14 residues. This chain's CDR3 is CASIKDATNEKLFF. The DNA for the CDR3 is TGTGCCAGCATTAAAGACGCAACTAATGAAAAACTGTTTTTT.

The chain carries TRBV9 and TRBJ1-1; D is unresolved. V shed 0 bases and J shed 3 bases, with 15 bases lying between them. The germline CDR1 and CDR2 sequences are SGDLS and YYNGEE. This CDR3 spans 16 amino acids. In DNA form, the CDR3 reads TGTGCCAGCAGCGTAGGTATCGGGGAAGGGTACACTGAAGCTTTCTTT. It specifies CASSVGIGEGYTEAFF.

This clone was counted only a few times. The rearrangement links TRBV5-6 to TRBJ1-1, with D unresolved. The CDR3 extends over 13 amino acids. V lost 0 bases to trimming and J lost 3 bases, with 6 bases between them. Germline values: CDR1 SGHDT, CDR2 YYEEEE. The CDR3 sequence: CASSLVGYTEAFF. CDR3 DNA: TGTGCCAGCAGCTTGGTTGGTTACACTGAAGCTTTCTTT.

V usage is TRBV4-1 and J usage is TRBJ1-2, with D perhaps matching TRBD1 (5 bases). Trimming stripped 3 bases from V and 8 bases from J, with 10 bases between. CDR1 is MGHRA, CDR2 YSYEKL, per germline. This CDR3 is built from 12 residues. CDR3 amino acids: CASSQGVRGYTF. CDR3 sequence (DNA): TGCGCCAGCAGCCAGGGGGTTCGCGGCTACACCTTC.

The genes are TRBV9 and TRBJ2-2; either TRBD1 or TRBD2 may fit D (5 bases each). The CDR3 has 16 amino acids. In germline, CDR1 is SGDLS, CDR2 YYNGEE. Trimming removed 1 base from V and 4 bases from J, with 14 bases in between. Here the CDR3 reads CASSVRGRAGTGELFF. In DNA form, the CDR3 reads TGTGCCAGCAGCGTACGGGGCAGGGCGGGCACCGGGGAGCTGTTTTTT. The whole variable domain, remainder taken from reference TRBV9 and TRBJ2-2, is DSGVTQTPKHLITATGQRVTLRCSPRSGDLSVYWYQQSLDQGLQFLIQYYNGEERAKGNILERFSAQQFPDLHSELNLSSLELGDSALYFCASSVRGRAGTGELFFGEGSRLTVL.